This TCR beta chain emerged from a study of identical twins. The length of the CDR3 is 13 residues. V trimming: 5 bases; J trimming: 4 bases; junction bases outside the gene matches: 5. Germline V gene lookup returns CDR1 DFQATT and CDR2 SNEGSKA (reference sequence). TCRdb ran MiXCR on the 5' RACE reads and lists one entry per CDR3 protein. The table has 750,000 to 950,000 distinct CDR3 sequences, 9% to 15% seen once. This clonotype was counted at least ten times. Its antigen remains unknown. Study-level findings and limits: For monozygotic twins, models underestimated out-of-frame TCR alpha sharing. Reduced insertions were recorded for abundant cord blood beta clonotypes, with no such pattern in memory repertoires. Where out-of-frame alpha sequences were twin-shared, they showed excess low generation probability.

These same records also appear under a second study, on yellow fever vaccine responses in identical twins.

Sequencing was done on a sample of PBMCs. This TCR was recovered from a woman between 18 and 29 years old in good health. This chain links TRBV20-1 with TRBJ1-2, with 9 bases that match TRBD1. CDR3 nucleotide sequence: TGCAGTGCTGACCCGGGACAGGGCTATGGCTACACCTTC. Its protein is CSADPGQGYGYTF.